These 25 T cell receptor beta chains came from one sample sequenced in a study of cytomegalovirus exposure and HLA in healthy donors. The primer mix had 60 Vbeta and 13 Jbeta primers. Clones were sequenced by immunoSEQ multiplex PCR, and TCRdb holds only the in-frame ones, with some missing. The data show about 150,000 clones, over 60% seen once. The source material was PBMCs. The receptors were gathered from a middle-aged woman in good health and CMV-seronegative.

The V call is TRBV5-1, the J call TRBJ2-3, with TRBD1 as a possible D gene (6 bases). V lost 1 base to trimming and J lost 3 bases, with 12 bases between them. From germline, CDR1 is SGHRS and CDR2 YFSETQ. The CDR3 consists of 15 residues. The CDR3 is CASSLWTEVTDTQYF. The CDR3 region has the DNA TGCGCCAGCAGCTTGTGGACAGAAGTTACAGATACGCAGTATTTT.

The chain has TRBV5-5 and TRBJ2-2, with a weak D call TRBD1 (5 bases). Germline V gene sequence: CDR1 SGHKS, CDR2 YYEKEE (reference sequence). The CDR3 length is 16 residues. Trimming took 4 bases from V and 0 from J, leaving 13 bases between them. The CDR3 sequence is CASSTFTGTNTGELFF. CDR3 bases: TGTGCCAGCAGCACCTTTACAGGAACGAACACCGGGGAGCTGTTTTTT.

CDR3 residues: CASSRSTGRSNQPQHF. The CDR3, as DNA: TGTGCCAGTAGCCGAAGTACAGGTCGAAGCAATCAGCCCCAGCATTTT. The V call is TRBV19, the J call TRBJ1-5; perhaps TRBD1 as D (5 bases). Germline V CDR1 and CDR2: LNHDA, SQIVND (reference sequence). The CDR3 loop spans 16 amino acids. Trimming shortened V by 6 bases and J by 1 base, and 16 bases separated the two germline ends.

About this clone itself: Other DNA sequences in the same sample also yield this CDR3. This chain joins TRBV5-1 and TRBJ2-2; D gene ambiguous. V gave up 0 bases and J gave up 1 base, with 4 bases separating them. CDR3 length equals 14 residues. The germline V gene has CDR1 SGHRS and CDR2 YFSETQ. The CDR3 spells CASSLGQNTGELFF. The DNA of the CDR3 is TGCGCCAGCAGCTTGGGACAGAACACCGGGGAGCTGTTTTTT.

The rearrangement uses TRBV6-1 and TRBJ1-2; possibly TRBD1 for D (5 bases). The V end lost 8 bases, the J end lost 2 bases, and 9 bases lay between the germline ends. The CDR3 loop spans 12 amino acids. The germline V gene has CDR1 MNHNS and CDR2 SASEGT. CDR3 region: CASGAANYGYTF. In DNA, the CDR3 is TGTGCCAGCGGGGCAGCGAACTATGGCTACACCTTC.

This chain uses TRBV18 with TRBJ1-2; D is unresolved. Per germline, CDR1 KGHSH and CDR2 LQKENI. This CDR3 comprises 17 residues. V gave up 1 base and J gave up 6 bases, with 21 bases separating them. CDR3 bases: TGTGCCAGCTCACCACGTATTGAGCCCGAAGGAGAAAATGGCTACACCTTC. Its translation is CASSPRIEPEGENGYTF. The full variable domain, its missing parts supplied by reference TRBV18 and TRBJ1-2, is NAGVMQNPRHLVRRRGQEARLRCSPMKGHSHVYWYRQLPEEGLKFMVYLQKENIIDESGMPKERFSAEFPKEGPSILRIQQVVRGDSAAYFCASSPRIEPEGENGYTFGSGTRLTVV.

This chain uses TRBV5-1 with TRBJ2-2, with 7 bases fitting TRBD1. V shed 5 bases and J 5 bases; nucleotides not matched to a gene: 9. The CDR3 is 15 amino acids. Germline V CDR1 and CDR2: SGHRS, YFSETQ. The CDR3 sequence is CASRPDRYLTGELFF. The CDR3 coding sequence is TGCGCCAGCAGGCCGGACAGGTACCTGACCGGGGAGCTGTTTTTT.

The chain couples TRBV6-1 to TRBJ2-7; D gene ambiguous. Between the trimmed V and J ends, which lost 6 bases and 3 bases, there was a span of 15 bases. The CDR3 is 14 residues long. Germline CDR1 MNHNS, CDR2 SASEGT. The CDR3 DNA sequence: TGTGCCAGCAGGGGCAACTCGCCTCGCTACGAGCAGTACTTC. Protein: CASRGNSPRYEQYF.

The chain has TRBV7-9 and TRBJ1-2; possibly TRBD1 for D (6 bases). This CDR3 is built from 15 residues. The V gene's germline CDR1 is SEHNR and CDR2 FQNEAQ (reference sequence). Trimming took off 3 bases at V and 2 bases at J, with 13 bases between the two ends. CDR3 in amino acids: CASSLGAANNYGYTF. In DNA, the CDR3 is TGTGCCAGCAGCTTGGGGGCGGCCAACAACTATGGCTACACCTTC.

The chain is built from TRBV25-1 and TRBJ2-1; TRBD2 aligns across 11 bases. Germline loops: CDR1 MGHDK, CDR2 SYGVNS. J gave up 7 bases and V 5 bases, and 13 bases lay outside the gene matches. CDR3 length equals 17 residues. As DNA, the CDR3 is TGTGCCAGCAGTCCGAGAGCCGGGACTAGCGGTAATAATGAGCAGTTCTTC. This sequence encodes CASSPRAGTSGNNEQFF.

This rearrangement joins TRBV4-1 to TRBJ2-4; 12 nucleotides align to TRBD2. There are 17 residues in the CDR3. Looked up from germline, CDR1 is MGHRA and CDR2 is YSYEKL. V lost 1 base to trimming and J lost 4 bases; unmatched junction nucleotides: 5. The CDR3 nucleotides read TGCGCCAGCAGCCAAGGGAGGACTAGCGGGAAGAAAAACATTCAGTACTTC. Its translation is CASSQGRTSGKKNIQYF.

This clone has a single count. The chain uses TRBV10-1 and TRBJ2-1, with D perhaps matching TRBD1 (6 bases). Germline V gene lookup returns CDR1 WNHNN and CDR2 SYGVQD (reference sequence). The CDR3 sequence is 14 residues long. Trimming took off 2 bases at V and 1 base at J, with 6 bases between the two ends. The CDR3 nucleotides read TGCGCCAGCAGTGAGACAGGGTCCTACAATGAGCAGTTCTTC. The encoded protein is CASSETGSYNEQFF.

The V and J genes are TRBV5-1 and TRBJ2-1, with D maybe TRBD1 (6 bases). Trimming removed 0 bases from V and 0 bases from J, with 10 bases in between. CDR3 length: 16 amino acids. CDR1 is SGHRS and CDR2 is YFSETQ in the germline V gene. The CDR3, as DNA: TGCGCCAGCAGCTTGGGAGGGGGAATCTCCTACAATGAGCAGTTCTTC. Translated: CASSLGGGISYNEQFF.

CDR3 DNA: TGTGCCAGCAGCCCAGGGACTAGCGGAACATACGAGCAGTACTTC. Its protein product is CASSPGTSGTYEQYF. The rearrangement links TRBV28 to TRBJ2-7; 11 nucleotides agree with TRBD2. Germline values: CDR1 MDHEN, CDR2 SYDVKM. The CDR3 runs to 15 residues. V shed 6 bases and J 4 bases; nucleotides not matched to a gene: 8. Full variable domain (missing parts from reference TRBV28 and TRBJ2-7): DVKVTQSSRYLVKRTGEKVFLECVQDMDHENMFWYRQDPGLGLRLIYFSYDVKMKEKGDIPEGYSVSREKKERFSLILESASTNQTSMYLCASSPGTSGTYEQYFGPGTRLTVT.

The V call is TRBV28, the J call TRBJ2-7, with D perhaps matching TRBD1 (5 bases). CDR1 and CDR2 from the germline V gene are MDHEN and SYDVKM. The CDR3 sequence is 17 residues long. V was shortened by 0 bases and J by 1 base, with 16 bases between the two germline ends. The CDR3: CASSLWGFGQGSYEQYF. The CDR3 bases are TGTGCCAGCAGTTTATGGGGGTTTGGGCAGGGATCCTACGAGCAGTACTTC.

The rearrangement links TRBV10-3 to TRBJ2-7; D is undetermined. V lost 2 bases, J lost 6 bases, and 14 bases lay in between. Looked up from germline, CDR1 is ENHRY and CDR2 is SYGVKD. The CDR3 totals 14 residues. Here the CDR3 DNA reads TGTGCCATCAGTGAGATCAAAGGCTCGGGCGAGCAGTACTTC. It codes for CAISEIKGSGEQYF.

This chain joins TRBV27 and TRBJ2-7, with 8 bases aligning to TRBD2. Trimming at V came to 5 bases and at J to 2 bases, leaving 8 bases not matched to a gene. The germline CDR1 and CDR2 sequences are MNHEY and SMNVEV (reference sequence). The CDR3 is 15 amino acids. Here the CDR3 reads CASSLRLATPYEQYF. The CDR3 DNA follows: TGTGCCAGCAGTCTTCGACTAGCGACTCCCTACGAGCAGTACTTC.

The chain has TRBV7-8 and TRBJ1-3, with 9 nucleotides matching TRBD1. Germline CDR1 is SGHVS and CDR2 is FQNEAQ. V gave up 8 bases and J gave up 0 bases; unmatched junction bases: 14. The length of the CDR3 is 18 residues. DNA for the CDR3: TGTGCCAGCTTTACCGGGACAGGGAATTCTATCTCTGGAAACACCATATATTTT. This encodes CASFTGTGNSISGNTIYF.

This rearrangement joins TRBV7-3 to TRBJ2-1; 14 bases fit TRBD2. This CDR3 spans 15 amino acids. Germline CDR1 is SGHTA and CDR2 is FQGTGA. Trimming cost V 5 bases and J 9 bases; bases outside gene matches: 6. This CDR3 is CASSKTSGGAGEQFF. CDR3 in DNA: TGTGCCAGCAGCAAGACTAGCGGGGGGGCTGGTGAGCAGTTCTTC.

The table lists this clone with a count of one. V is TRBV5-1 and J is TRBJ1-2; D not resolved. The CDR3 has 15 residues. Trimming left V 4 bases short and J 0 bases short, with 13 bases between. Germline values: CDR1 SGHRS, CDR2 YFSETQ. This CDR3 is CASSPAVASNYGYTF. CDR3 in DNA: TGCGCCAGCAGCCCTGCCGTGGCCTCTAACTATGGCTACACCTTC.

The chain employs TRBV6-1 and TRBJ2-1, with TRBD2 identical over 9 bases. CDR1 and CDR2 from the germline V gene are MNHNS and SASEGT. V lost 4 bases and J lost 7; bases outside the gene matches: 11. The CDR3 runs 16 residues. CDR3 nucleotides: TGTGCCAGCAGTGCCTCCTGGCGGGGGGGCTTTAATGAGCAGTTCTTC. It translates to CASSASWRGGFNEQFF.

The gene calls are TRBV14 and TRBJ2-5, with D tentatively TRBD2 (6 bases). The CDR3 spans 14 residues. Germline V gene lookup returns CDR1 SGHDN and CDR2 FVKESK. The V end was cut by 3 bases, the J end by 4 bases, with 12 bases between. The CDR3 coding sequence is TGTGCCAGCAGCCAGTCCTTGGGGGGAGAGACCCAGTACTTC. Amino acid sequence: CASSQSLGGETQYF.

The chain carries TRBV5-1 and TRBJ1-6; D is unresolved. The germline CDR1 and CDR2 sequences are SGHRS and YFSETQ. This CDR3 has 15 residues. Trimming removed 0 bases at V and 8 bases at J, with 12 bases between. The CDR3 spells CASSLAGSGYSPLHF. The DNA of the CDR3 is TGCGCCAGCAGCTTGGCCGGCAGCGGGTATTCACCCCTCCACTTT. Combining the CDR3 with reference TRBV5-1 and TRBJ1-6 gives the whole variable domain KAGVTQTPRYLIKTRGQQVTLSCSPISGHRSVSWYQQTPGQGLQFLFEYFSETQRNKGNFPGRFSGRQFSNSRSEMNVSTLELGDSALYLCASSLAGSGYSPLHFGNGTRLTVT.

The chain links TRBV2 to TRBJ2-5; maybe TRBD1 (7 bases). The J call is uncertain, as TRBJ2-7 better fits the DNA end. The CDR3 spans 14 residues. Germline V gene lookup returns CDR1 SNHLY and CDR2 FYNNEI. CDR3 sequence (DNA): TGTGCCAGCAGTGAACAGGGGGAGGCCTACGAGCAGTACTTC. Protein product: CASSEQGEAYEQYF.

V gene TRBV7-2 combines with J gene TRBJ1-4; 7 bases fit TRBD1. The CDR3 length is 16 residues. The trim removed 2 bases at V and 0 bases at J, leaving 3 bases unmatched. CDR1 and CDR2 from the germline V gene are SGHTA and FQGNSA. CDR3 loop: CASSLTGAATNEKLFF. In DNA, the CDR3 is TGTGCCAGCAGCTTAACAGGGGCTGCAACTAATGAAAAACTGTTTTTT.